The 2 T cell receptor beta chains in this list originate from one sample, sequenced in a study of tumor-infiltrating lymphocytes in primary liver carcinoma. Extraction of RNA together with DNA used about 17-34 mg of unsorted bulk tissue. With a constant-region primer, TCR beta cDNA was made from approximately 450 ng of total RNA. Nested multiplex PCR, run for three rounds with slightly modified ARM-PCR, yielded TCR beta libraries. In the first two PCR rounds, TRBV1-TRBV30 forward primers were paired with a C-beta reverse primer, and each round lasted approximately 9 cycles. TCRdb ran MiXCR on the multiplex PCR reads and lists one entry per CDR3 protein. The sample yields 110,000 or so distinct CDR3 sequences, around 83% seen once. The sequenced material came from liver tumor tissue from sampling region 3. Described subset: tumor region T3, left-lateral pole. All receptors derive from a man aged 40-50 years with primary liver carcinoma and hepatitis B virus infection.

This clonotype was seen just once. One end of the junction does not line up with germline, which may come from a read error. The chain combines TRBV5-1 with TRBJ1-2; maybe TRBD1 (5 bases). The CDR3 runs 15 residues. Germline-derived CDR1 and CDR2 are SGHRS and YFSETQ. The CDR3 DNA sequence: TGCGCCAGCAGATACGACGGGGGAACGGGCTATGGCTACACTTTC. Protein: CASRYDGGTGYGYTF.

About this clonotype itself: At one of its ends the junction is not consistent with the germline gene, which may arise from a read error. The CDR3 protein is CATSEAQEAQYF. In nucleotides, the CDR3 is TGTGCCACCAGTGAAGCCCAAGAGGCCCAGTACTTC. V is TRBV2 and J is TRBJ2-5; D not resolved. Germline values: CDR1 SNHLY, CDR2 FYNNEI. This CDR3 spans 12 amino acids. Together with reference TRBV2 and TRBJ2-5, the CDR3 gives the full variable domain: EPEVTQTPSHQVTQMGQEVILRCVPISNHLYFYWYRQILGQKVEFLVSFYNNEISEKSEIFDDQFSVERPDGSNFTLKIRSTKLEDSAMYFCATSEAQEAQYFGPGTRLLVL.